Sequencing of this T cell receptor beta chain was carried out in a study of radiotherapy plus CTLA-4 blockade in lung cancer. Study-level points and caveats: Interferon-beta, together with early blood T cell clone dynamics, reportedly best predicted response. TCR clones originating in tumors grew in number in blood after radiotherapy plus ipilimumab.

It was focal radiation plus CTLA-4 blockade with ipilimumab that patients with chemo-refractory metastatic non-small-cell lung cancer received. Turning to this clone: Its antigen is not known.

The germline V and J ends were trimmed by 3 bases and 4 bases, with 12 bases remaining between them. From germline, CDR1 is SEHNR and CDR2 FQNEAQ (reference sequence). This CDR3 spans 14 amino acids. The assay was immunoSEQ multiplex PCR, and TCRdb's table has in-frame clones only and misses some. Of some 73,000 clones listed, 70% to 85% are singletons. The material sequenced was peripheral blood, taken from a patient treated with radiotherapy plus ipilimumab. This sequence was found in a human donor with non-small cell lung cancer whose response to radiotherapy plus ipilimumab could not be evaluated. V usage is TRBV7-9 and J usage is TRBJ1-1; no definite D call. Here the CDR3 reads CASSFGGLGTEAFF. The CDR3 bases are TGTGCCAGCAGCTTTGGCGGATTGGGCACTGAAGCTTTCTTT.